This is a list of T cell receptor beta chains from one sample in a study of blood T cells in healthy people across ages. Using its own MiXCR run on the 5' RACE reads, TCRdb lists one record per CDR3 protein. Here the sample spans roughly 900,000 distinct CDR3 sequences, 45% to 50% being singletons. Sequenced input: blood. These receptors originate from a man aged 25 to 40 in good health. The CDR3 runs from the conserved cysteine through the conserved F or W. D genes are given only for firm matches. Where a row states a size, it is once, few, many or the class of an expanded clone; other rows omit it.

cdr3_length: 15
j_call: TRBJ2-1
clone_size: NA
d_call: TRBD2
v_call: TRBV6-2/TRBV6-3
cdr3_aa: CASSPMGGVGNEQFF
cdr3_nt: TGTGCCAGCAGCCCGATGGGGGGGGTGGGAAATGAGCAGTTCTTC

cdr3_length: 18
j_call: TRBJ2-5
clone_size: many
d_call: TRBD2
v_call: TRBV9
cdr3_aa: CASSAGDLAGGRRETQYF
cdr3_nt: TGTGCCAGCAGCGCGGGGGACCTAGCGGGGGGGCGGCGAGAGACCCAGTACTTC

cdr3_length: 14
j_call: TRBJ2-7
clone_size: NA
d_call: NA
v_call: TRBV7-8
cdr3_aa: CASSLEGVSPEQYF
cdr3_nt: TGTGCCAGCAGCTTAGAGGGGGTCAGTCCGGAGCAGTACTTC

cdr3_length: 13
j_call: TRBJ2-5
clone_size: NA
d_call: NA
v_call: TRBV29-1
cdr3_aa: CSVTGRYQETQYF
cdr3_nt: TGCAGCGTTACAGGGAGGTACCAAGAGACCCAGTACTTC

cdr3_length: 13
j_call: TRBJ2-3
clone_size: few
d_call: NA
v_call: TRBV20-1
cdr3_aa: CSASGGSGEGQYF
cdr3_nt: TGCAGTGCTAGCGGGGGATCCGGGGAAGGGCAGTATTTT

cdr3_length: 15
j_call: TRBJ1-4
clone_size: few
d_call: NA
v_call: TRBV6-5
cdr3_aa: CASRTAEQRGGKLFF
cdr3_nt: TGTGCCAGCAGGACCGCAGAACAGCGTGGGGGAAAACTGTTTTTT

cdr3_length: 15
j_call: TRBJ2-7
clone_size: NA
d_call: NA
v_call: TRBV28
cdr3_aa: CASSLVGTYTYEQYF
cdr3_nt: TGTGCCAGCAGTTTAGTCGGGACATACACCTACGAGCAGTACTTC

cdr3_length: 15
j_call: TRBJ2-7
clone_size: few
d_call: NA
v_call: TRBV19
cdr3_aa: CASSISPLVGYEQYF
cdr3_nt: TGTGCCAGTAGTATAAGCCCCTTAGTAGGCTACGAGCAGTACTTC

cdr3_length: 16
j_call: TRBJ2-3
clone_size: many
d_call: NA
v_call: TRBV6-2/TRBV6-3
cdr3_aa: CASSYPTGTGTDTQYF
cdr3_nt: TGTGCCAGCAGTTACCCAACAGGGACCGGCACAGATACGCAGTATTTT

cdr3_length: 14
j_call: TRBJ2-1
clone_size: NA
d_call: NA
v_call: TRBV7-2
cdr3_aa: CASSPFQGRNEQFF
cdr3_nt: TGTGCCAGCAGCCCCTTTCAGGGGCGCAATGAGCAGTTCTTC

cdr3_length: 15
j_call: TRBJ1-2
clone_size: few
d_call: NA
v_call: TRBV10-3
cdr3_aa: CAISESVRSNYGYTF
cdr3_nt: TGTGCCATCAGTGAGTCCGTCAGATCTAACTATGGCTACACCTTC

cdr3_length: 12
j_call: TRBJ1-1
clone_size: few
d_call: NA
v_call: TRBV7-9
cdr3_aa: CAITGKNTEAFF
cdr3_nt: TGTGCCATCACAGGAAAGAACACTGAAGCTTTCTTT

cdr3_length: 16
j_call: TRBJ1-5
clone_size: NA
d_call: NA
v_call: TRBV10-3
cdr3_aa: CAISESRGAGNQPQHF
cdr3_nt: TGTGCCATCAGTGAGTCGAGAGGGGCAGGCAATCAGCCCCAGCATTTT

cdr3_length: 14
j_call: TRBJ1-1
clone_size: NA
d_call: NA
v_call: TRBV9
cdr3_aa: CASRSGAANTEAFF
cdr3_nt: TGTGCCAGCAGGTCAGGGGCGGCGAACACTGAAGCTTTCTTT

cdr3_length: 15
j_call: TRBJ2-1
clone_size: NA
d_call: TRBD1
v_call: TRBV20-1
cdr3_aa: CSASPGTGDGSEQFF
cdr3_nt: TGCAGTGCCTCCCCCGGGACAGGGGATGGAAGTGAGCAGTTCTTC

cdr3_length: 16
j_call: TRBJ2-7
clone_size: NA
d_call: NA
v_call: TRBV5-1
cdr3_aa: CASSLAEARPSYEQYF
cdr3_nt: TGCGCCAGCAGCTTGGCCGAGGCAAGGCCCTCCTACGAGCAGTACTTC

cdr3_length: 15
j_call: TRBJ2-5
clone_size: few
d_call: TRBD2
v_call: TRBV20-1
cdr3_aa: CSARRASGSQETQYF
cdr3_nt: TGCAGTGCTAGGAGGGCTAGCGGTTCCCAAGAGACCCAGTACTTC

cdr3_length: 15
j_call: TRBJ1-4
clone_size: NA
d_call: NA
v_call: TRBV10-2
cdr3_aa: CASSHPGSTNEKLFF
cdr3_nt: TGCGCCAGCAGTCACCCGGGCTCAACTAATGAAAAACTGTTTTTT

cdr3_length: 13
j_call: TRBJ2-7
clone_size: NA
d_call: NA
v_call: TRBV7-9
cdr3_aa: CASSLIMSNEQYF
cdr3_nt: TGTGCCAGCAGCCTGATTATGTCGAACGAGCAGTACTTC

cdr3_length: 14
j_call: TRBJ2-7
clone_size: once
d_call: NA
v_call: TRBV5-1
cdr3_aa: CASSLDGAAYEQYF
cdr3_nt: TGCGCCAGCAGCTTAGACGGGGCCGCCTACGAGCAGTACTTC

cdr3_length: 15
j_call: TRBJ2-7
clone_size: NA
d_call: NA
v_call: TRBV21-1
cdr3_aa: CASSKVGGGPYEQYF
cdr3_nt: TGTGCCAGCAGCAAAGTGGGCGGAGGACCCTACGAGCAGTACTTC

cdr3_length: 15
j_call: TRBJ2-3
clone_size: NA
d_call: TRBD2
v_call: TRBV12-3/TRBV12-4
cdr3_aa: CASSTAGGSADTQYF
cdr3_nt: TGTGCCAGCAGCACAGCGGGGGGGAGTGCAGATACGCAGTATTTT